This T cell receptor beta chain was sequenced during a study of T cells in Graves' hyperthyroidism and ophthalmopathy. With 0 bases clipped from V and 5 bases from J, the junction kept 12 bases outside the gene matches. CDR3 size: 17 residues. The V gene's germline CDR1 is LNHNV and CDR2 YYDKDF (reference sequence). It was RNA transcripts that yielded the amplified TCR beta CDR3 regions. First-round RT-PCR targeting the TCR CDR3 was performed with the HTBI primer set. TCRdb fed the multiplex PCR reads into MiXCR, producing one record per CDR3 protein. Of 650,000 to 800,000 distinct CDR3 sequences detected, 45% appear once; the ten largest clones hold approximately 6.8%. This clonotype was seen at least ten times. Diagnosing involved the use of clinical symptoms, serum thyroxine and TRAb, thyroid ultrasound and orbital computed tomography.

This receptor was identified in an adult man with Graves' disease, either hyperthyroidism or ophthalmopathy (not recorded which). Material: peripheral blood or thyroid tissue (not recorded which). The chain couples TRBV15 to TRBJ2-5, with 7 bases lining up with TRBD2. The CDR3 nucleotides read TGTGCCACCAGCAGAGACCCCCGGGCGGGAGCGTGGGAGACCCAGTACTTC. Translated: CATSRDPRAGAWETQYF.